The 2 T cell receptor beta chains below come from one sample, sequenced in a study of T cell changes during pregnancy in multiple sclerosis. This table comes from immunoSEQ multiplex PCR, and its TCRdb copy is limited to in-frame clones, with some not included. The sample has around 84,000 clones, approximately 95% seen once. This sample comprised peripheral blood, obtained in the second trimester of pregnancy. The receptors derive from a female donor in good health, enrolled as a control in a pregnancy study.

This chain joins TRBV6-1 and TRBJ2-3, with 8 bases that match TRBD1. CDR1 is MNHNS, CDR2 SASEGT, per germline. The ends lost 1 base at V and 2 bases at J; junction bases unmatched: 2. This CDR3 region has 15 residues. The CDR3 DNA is TGTGCCAGCAGTGAAGACAGGGGGAACACAGATACGCAGTATTTT. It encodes CASSEDRGNTDTQYF.

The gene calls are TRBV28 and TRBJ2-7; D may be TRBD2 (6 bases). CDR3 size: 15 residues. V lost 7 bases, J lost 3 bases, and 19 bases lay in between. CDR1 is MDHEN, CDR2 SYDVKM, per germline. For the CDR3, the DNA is TGTGCCAGCAACCCAGCAGGAGGGAGGTTCTACGAGCAGTACTTC. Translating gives CASNPAGGRFYEQYF.